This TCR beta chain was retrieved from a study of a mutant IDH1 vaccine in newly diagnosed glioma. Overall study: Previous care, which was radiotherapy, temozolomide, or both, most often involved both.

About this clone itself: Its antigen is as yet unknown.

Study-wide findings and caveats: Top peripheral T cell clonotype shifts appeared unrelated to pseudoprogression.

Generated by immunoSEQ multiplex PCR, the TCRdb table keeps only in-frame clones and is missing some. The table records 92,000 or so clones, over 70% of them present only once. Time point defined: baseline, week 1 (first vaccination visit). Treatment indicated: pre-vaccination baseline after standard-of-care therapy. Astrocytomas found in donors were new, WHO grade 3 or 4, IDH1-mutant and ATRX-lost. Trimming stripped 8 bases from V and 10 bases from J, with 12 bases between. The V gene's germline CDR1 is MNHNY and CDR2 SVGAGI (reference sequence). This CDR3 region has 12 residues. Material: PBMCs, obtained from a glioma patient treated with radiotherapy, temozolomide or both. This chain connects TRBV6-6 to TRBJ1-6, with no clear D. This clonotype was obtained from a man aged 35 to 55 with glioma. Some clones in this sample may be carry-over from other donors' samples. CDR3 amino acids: CASSAGGSPLHF. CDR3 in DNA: TGTGCCAGCTCCGCGGGTGGGTCACCCCTCCACTTT.